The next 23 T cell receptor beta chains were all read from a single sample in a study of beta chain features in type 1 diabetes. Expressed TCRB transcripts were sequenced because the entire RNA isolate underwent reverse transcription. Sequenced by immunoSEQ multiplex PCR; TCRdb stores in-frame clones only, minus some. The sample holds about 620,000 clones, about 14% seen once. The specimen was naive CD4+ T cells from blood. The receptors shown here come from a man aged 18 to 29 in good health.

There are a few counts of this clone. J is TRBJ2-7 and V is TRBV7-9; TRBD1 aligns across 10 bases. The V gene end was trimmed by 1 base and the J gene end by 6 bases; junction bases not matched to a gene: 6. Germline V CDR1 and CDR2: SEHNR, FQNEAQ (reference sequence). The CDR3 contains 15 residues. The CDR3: CASSLGAGQGREQYF. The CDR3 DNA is TGTGCCAGCAGCTTAGGAGCGGGACAGGGGCGCGAGCAGTACTTC.

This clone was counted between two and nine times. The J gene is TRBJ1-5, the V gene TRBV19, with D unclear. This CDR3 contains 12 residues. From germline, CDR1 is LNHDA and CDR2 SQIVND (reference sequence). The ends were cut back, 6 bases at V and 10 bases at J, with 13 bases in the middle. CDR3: CASSVPKGPQHF. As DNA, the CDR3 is TGTGCCAGTAGCGTCCCAAAAGGTCCCCAGCATTTT.

Here the CDR3 reads CASSLEVFSYNSPLHF. CDR3 nucleotide sequence: TGTGCCAGCAGCTTGGAGGTGTTCTCCTATAATTCACCCCTCCACTTT. The V call is TRBV5-4, the J call TRBJ1-6; D remains ambiguous. The germline gives CDR1 SGHNT, CDR2 YYREEE (reference sequence). V lost 0 bases to trimming and J lost 0 bases, with 7 bases between them. The CDR3 covers 16 residues.

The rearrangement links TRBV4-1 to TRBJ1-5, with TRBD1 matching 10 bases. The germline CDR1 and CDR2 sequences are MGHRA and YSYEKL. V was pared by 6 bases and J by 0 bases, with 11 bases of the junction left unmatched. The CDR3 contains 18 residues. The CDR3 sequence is CASRLRDRGRSSNQPQHF. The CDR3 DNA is TGCGCCAGCAGGCTACGGGACAGGGGAAGGAGTAGCAATCAGCCCCAGCATTTT.

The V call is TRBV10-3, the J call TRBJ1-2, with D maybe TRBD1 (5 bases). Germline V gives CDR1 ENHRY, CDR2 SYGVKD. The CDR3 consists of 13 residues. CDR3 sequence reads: CAGSGTPSYGYTF. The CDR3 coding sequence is TGTGCAGGATCCGGGACTCCCTCATATGGCTACACCTTC.

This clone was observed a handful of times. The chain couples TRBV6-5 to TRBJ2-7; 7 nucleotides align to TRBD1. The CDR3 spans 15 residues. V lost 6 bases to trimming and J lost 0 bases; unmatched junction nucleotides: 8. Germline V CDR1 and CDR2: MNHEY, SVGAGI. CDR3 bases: TGTGCCAGCAGCCGAACCGGGACAGTCTCCTACGAGCAGTACTTC. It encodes CASSRTGTVSYEQYF.

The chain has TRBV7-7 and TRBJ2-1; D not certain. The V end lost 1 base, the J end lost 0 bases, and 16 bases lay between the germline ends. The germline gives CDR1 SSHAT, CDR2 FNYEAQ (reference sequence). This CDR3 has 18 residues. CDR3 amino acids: CASSLGSQADISYNEQFF. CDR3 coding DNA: TGTGCCAGCAGCTTAGGGTCGCAGGCAGACATCTCCTACAATGAGCAGTTCTTC. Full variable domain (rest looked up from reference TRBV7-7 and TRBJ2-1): GAGVSQSPRYKVTKRGQDVTLRCDPISSHATLYWYQQALGQGPEFLTYFNYEAQPDKSGLPSDRFSAERPEGSISTLTIQRTEQRDSAMYRCASSLGSQADISYNEQFFGPGTRLTVL.

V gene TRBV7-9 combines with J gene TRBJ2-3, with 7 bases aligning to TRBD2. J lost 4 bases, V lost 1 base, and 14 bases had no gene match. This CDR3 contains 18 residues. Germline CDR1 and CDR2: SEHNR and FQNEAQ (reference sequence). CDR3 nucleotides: TGTGCCAGCAGCTTAGTCTCGGCTAGCGGAAGGCGCGCAGATACGCAGTATTTT. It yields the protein CASSLVSASGRRADTQYF.

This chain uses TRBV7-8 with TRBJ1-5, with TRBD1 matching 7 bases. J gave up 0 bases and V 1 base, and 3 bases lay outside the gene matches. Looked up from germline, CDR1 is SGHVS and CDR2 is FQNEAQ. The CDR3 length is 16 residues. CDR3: CASSLEGQYSNQPQHF. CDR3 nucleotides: TGTGCCAGCAGCTTAGAGGGACAGTATAGCAATCAGCCCCAGCATTTT.

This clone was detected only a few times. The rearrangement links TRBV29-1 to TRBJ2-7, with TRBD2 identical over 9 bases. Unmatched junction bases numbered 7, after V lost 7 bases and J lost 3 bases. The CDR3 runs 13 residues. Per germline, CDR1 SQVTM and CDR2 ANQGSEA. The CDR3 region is CSGGSSGGYEQYF. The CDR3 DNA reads TGCAGCGGTGGGAGTAGCGGGGGCTACGAGCAGTACTTC.

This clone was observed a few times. Written as DNA, the CDR3 is TGTGCCAGCAGCCAAGAGACAGCAGAAGCTTTCTTT. Residues: CASSQETAEAFF. This rearrangement joins TRBV7-8 to TRBJ1-1; a possible D gene is TRBD1 (5 bases). CDR1 and CDR2 from the germline V gene are SGHVS and FQNEAQ. The V gene lost 5 bases and the J gene lost 8 bases, with 12 bases spanning the gap. This CDR3 region has 12 residues.

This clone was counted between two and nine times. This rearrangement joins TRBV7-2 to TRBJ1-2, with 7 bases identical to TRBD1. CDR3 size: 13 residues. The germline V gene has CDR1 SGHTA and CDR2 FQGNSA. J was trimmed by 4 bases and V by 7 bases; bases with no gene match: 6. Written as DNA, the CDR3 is TGTGCCAGCACCCGGGACAGTCCCTATGGCTACACCTTC. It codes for CASTRDSPYGYTF. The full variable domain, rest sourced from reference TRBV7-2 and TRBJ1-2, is GAGVSQSPSNKVTEKGKDVELRCDPISGHTALYWYRQSLGQGLEFLIYFQGNSAPDKSGLPSDRFSAERTGGSVSTLTIQRTQQEDSAVYLCASTRDSPYGYTFGSGTRLTVV.

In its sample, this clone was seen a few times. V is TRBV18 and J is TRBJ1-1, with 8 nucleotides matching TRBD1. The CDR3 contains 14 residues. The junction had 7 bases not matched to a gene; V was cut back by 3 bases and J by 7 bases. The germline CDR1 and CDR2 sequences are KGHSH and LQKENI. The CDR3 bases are TGTGCCAGCTCACCCTATTCAGGGGGCGATGAAGCTTTCTTT. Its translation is CASSPYSGGDEAFF.

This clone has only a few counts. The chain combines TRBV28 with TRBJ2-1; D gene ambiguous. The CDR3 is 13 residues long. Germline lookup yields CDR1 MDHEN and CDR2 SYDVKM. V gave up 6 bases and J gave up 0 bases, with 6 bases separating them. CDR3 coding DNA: TGTGCCAGCAGCTTTTACTCCTACAATGAGCAGTTCTTC. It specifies CASSFYSYNEQFF.

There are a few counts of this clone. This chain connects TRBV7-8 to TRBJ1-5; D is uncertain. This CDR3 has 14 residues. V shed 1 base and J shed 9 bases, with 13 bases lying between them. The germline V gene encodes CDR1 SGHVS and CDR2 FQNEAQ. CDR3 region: CASSLEGPIRPQHF. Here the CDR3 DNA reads TGTGCCAGCAGCTTAGAGGGTCCAATCCGGCCCCAGCATTTT.

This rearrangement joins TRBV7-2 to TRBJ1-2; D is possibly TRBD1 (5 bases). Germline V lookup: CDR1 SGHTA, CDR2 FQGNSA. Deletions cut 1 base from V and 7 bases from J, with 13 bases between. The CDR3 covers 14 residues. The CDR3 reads CASSLERGSGGYTF. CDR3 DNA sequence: TGTGCCAGCAGCTTAGAGAGGGGTTCGGGTGGCTACACCTTC.

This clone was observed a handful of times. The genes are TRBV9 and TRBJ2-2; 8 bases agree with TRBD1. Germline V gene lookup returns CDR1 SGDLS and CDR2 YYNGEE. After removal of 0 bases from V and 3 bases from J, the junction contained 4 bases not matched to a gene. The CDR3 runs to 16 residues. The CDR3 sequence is CASSVGQGWDTGELFF. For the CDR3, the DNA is TGTGCCAGCAGCGTAGGACAGGGGTGGGACACCGGGGAGCTGTTTTTT.

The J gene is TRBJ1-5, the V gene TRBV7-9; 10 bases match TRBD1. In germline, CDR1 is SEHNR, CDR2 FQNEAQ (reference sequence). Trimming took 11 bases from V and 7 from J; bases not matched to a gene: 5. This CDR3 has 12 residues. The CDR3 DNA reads TGTGCCTCGGGACAGGGGATGCAGCCCCAGCATTTT. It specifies CASGQGMQPQHF.

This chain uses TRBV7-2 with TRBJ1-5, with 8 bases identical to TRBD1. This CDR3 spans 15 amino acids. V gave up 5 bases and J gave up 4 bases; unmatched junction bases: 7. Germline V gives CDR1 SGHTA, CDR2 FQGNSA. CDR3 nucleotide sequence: TGTGCCAGCAGCCTAGAGGACAGGGATAATCAGCCCCAGCATTTT. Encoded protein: CASSLEDRDNQPQHF.

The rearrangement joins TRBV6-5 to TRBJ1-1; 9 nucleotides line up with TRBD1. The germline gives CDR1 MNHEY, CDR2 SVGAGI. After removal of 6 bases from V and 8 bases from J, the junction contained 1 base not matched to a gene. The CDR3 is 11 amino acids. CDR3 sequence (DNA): TGTGCCAGCAGAGACAGGGGGGAAGCTTTCTTT. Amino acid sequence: CASRDRGEAFF.

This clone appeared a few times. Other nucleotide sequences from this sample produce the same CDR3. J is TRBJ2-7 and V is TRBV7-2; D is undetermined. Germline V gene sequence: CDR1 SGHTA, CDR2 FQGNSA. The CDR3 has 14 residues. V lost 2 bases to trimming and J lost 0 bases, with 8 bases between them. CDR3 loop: CASSLSRGSYEQYF. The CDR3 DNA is TGTGCCAGCAGCTTATCGCGTGGCTCCTACGAGCAGTACTTC.

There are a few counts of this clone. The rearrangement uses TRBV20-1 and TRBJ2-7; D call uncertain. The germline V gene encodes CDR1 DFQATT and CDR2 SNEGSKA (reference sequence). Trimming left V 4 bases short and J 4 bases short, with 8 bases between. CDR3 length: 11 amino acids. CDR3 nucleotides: TGCAGTGCTATAGTTCCATACGAGCAGTACTTC. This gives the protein CSAIVPYEQYF.

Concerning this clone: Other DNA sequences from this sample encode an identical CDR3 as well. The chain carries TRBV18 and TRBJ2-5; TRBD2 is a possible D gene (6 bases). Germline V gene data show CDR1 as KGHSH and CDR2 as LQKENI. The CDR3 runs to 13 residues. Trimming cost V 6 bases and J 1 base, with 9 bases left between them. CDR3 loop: CASSGGLQETQYF. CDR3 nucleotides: TGTGCCAGCTCTGGGGGACTCCAAGAGACCCAGTACTTC.